These T cell receptor beta chains were read from a single sample in a study of T and B cells in COVID-19 patients. TCRdb itself ran the multiplex PCR reads through MiXCR, one entry per CDR3 protein. The sample yields more than 11,000 distinct CDR3 sequences, 28% seen once. Sequencing used blood. The receptors were gathered from a human donor who had recovered from COVID-19. Each CDR3 is given with its conserved first and last residue. Each record gives: V gene, clone size, D gene, J gene, CDR3 protein, CDR3 DNA. A D gene is named only where the DNA matches it firmly. Size is omitted from some rows. Given values are once, few, many or a class for expanded clones.

TRBV19	medium-sized	.	TRBJ2-2	CASSIDPGGRTGELFF	TGTGCCAGTAGTATAGATCCGGGTGGGCGCACCGGGGAGCTGTTTTTT
TRBV7-4	few	TRBD1	TRBJ1-2	CASRPTGGGIYGYTF	TGTGCCAGCAGACCTACAGGGGGCGGTATCTATGGCTACACCTTC
TRBV29-1	.	TRBD1	TRBJ2-7	CSVGTGATYEQYF	TGCAGCGTGGGGACAGGGGCGACCTACGAGCAGTACTTC
TRBV20-1	.	TRBD2	TRBJ2-2	CSARPRASGRRSTGELFF	TGCAGTGCTAGACCCCGAGCTAGCGGGAGAAGATCAACCGGGGAGCTGTTTTTT
TRBV5-5	.	TRBD1	TRBJ1-1	CASSRGQTNTEAFF	TGTGCCAGCAGCCGGGGACAGACGAACACTGAAGCTTTCTTT
TRBV15	.	.	TRBJ2-7	CATSRGRPSYEQYF	TGTGCCACCAGCAGAGGCAGACCCTCCTACGAGCAGTACTTC
TRBV10-3	.	.	TRBJ1-6	CAISEPRGGNNSPLHF	TGTGCCATCAGTGAGCCCAGAGGAGGTAATAATTCACCCCTCCACTTT
TRBV6-5	medium-sized	.	TRBJ2-1	CASSYSPTLPNHEQFF	TGTGCCAGCAGTTACTCGCCGACTCTACCAAACCATGAGCAGTTCTTC
TRBV20-1	.	.	TRBJ1-1	CSARWGYMNTDAFF	TGCAGTGCTAGATGGGGATACATGAACACTGACGCTTTCTTT
TRBV5-4	.	.	TRBJ2-7	CASSGARGGSYEQYF	TGTGCCAGCAGCGGGGCCAGGGGTGGCTCCTACGAGCAGTACTTC
TRBV6-5	.	TRBD2	TRBJ2-7	CASSRAGLAGREQYF	TGTGCCAGCAGTCGGGCAGGACTAGCGGGACGAGAGCAGTACTTC
TRBV6-5	.	TRBD1	TRBJ1-1	CASSRQGPNTEAFF	TGTGCCAGCAGTAGACAGGGACCCAACACTGAAGCTTTCTTT
TRBV5-4	.	.	TRBJ2-5	CATTGDIQETQYF	TGTGCCACCACTGGGGACATCCAAGAGACCCAGTACTTC
TRBV18	medium-sized	.	TRBJ2-1	CASSPDTGSSYNEQFF	TGTGCCAGCTCACCCGATACGGGTAGCTCCTACAATGAGCAGTTCTTC
TRBV19	medium-sized	TRBD2	TRBJ2-3	CASSARLLAERFSDTQYF	TGTGCCAGTAGTGCCCGACTCCTAGCGGAACGATTTTCAGATACGCAGTATTTT
TRBV19	medium-sized	TRBD1	TRBJ2-7	CASKGTGSYEQYF	TGTGCCAGTAAGGGGACAGGTTCCTACGAGCAGTACTTC
TRBV27	.	.	TRBJ2-5	CASSLSAAGETQYF	TGTGCCAGCAGCTTATCGGCAGCCGGGGAGACCCAGTACTTC
TRBV20-1	.	.	TRBJ1-5	CSATYIGFADQPQHF	TGCAGTGCTACTTACATAGGTTTTGCCGATCAGCCCCAGCATTTT
TRBV10-1	few	.	TRBJ1-2	CASSESGSYGYTF	TGCGCCAGCAGTGAGTCAGGAAGTTATGGCTACACCTTC
TRBV27	medium-sized	TRBD1	TRBJ2-7	CASSPSGTGRGEQYF	TGTGCCAGCAGTCCTTCCGGGACAGGGCGTGGCGAGCAGTACTTC
TRBV10-3	.	TRBD2	TRBJ2-3	CAISEAPRGGATDTQYF	TGTGCCATCAGTGAAGCCCCCCGCGGGGGGGCCACAGATACGCAGTATTTT
TRBV12-3/TRBV12-4	few	TRBD1	TRBJ2-1	CASSFPGQGYYYEQFF	TGTGCCAGCAGTTTCCCCGGACAGGGGTATTATTATGAGCAGTTCTTC
TRBV27	few	.	TRBJ1-5	CASRGVGNQPQHF	TGTGCCAGCAGGGGGGTGGGGAATCAGCCCCAGCATTTT
TRBV5-6	once	.	TRBJ2-7	CASRPSVEQYF	TGTGCCAGCAGACCCTCGGTTGAGCAGTACTTC
TRBV6-6	many	TRBD2	TRBJ2-5	CASSYRPSTSGKTRETQYF	TGTGCCAGCAGTTACCGCCCGTCGACTAGCGGTAAAACTCGGGAGACCCAGTACTTC
TRBV20-1	.	.	TRBJ2-1	CSARDAGAVGNEQFF	TGCAGTGCTAGAGACGCGGGGGCCGTGGGGAATGAGCAGTTCTTC
TRBV18	many	.	TRBJ2-7	CASSLGQIYEQYF	TGTGCCAGCTCACTAGGACAGATCTACGAGCAGTACTTC
TRBV19	many	TRBD1	TRBJ1-5	CASRTPGQGPYSNQPQHF	TGTGCCAGTAGGACACCGGGACAGGGGCCGTATAGCAATCAGCCCCAGCATTTT
TRBV6-2/TRBV6-3	many	.	TRBJ2-7	CASSYLAYEQYF	TGTGCCAGCAGTTACCTAGCTTACGAGCAGTACTTC
TRBV27	large	.	TRBJ2-1	CASSLGSHHNEQFF	TGTGCCAGCTCCCTGGGATCTCACCACAATGAGCAGTTCTTC
TRBV6-5	many	.	TRBJ2-7	CASSDPPGYEQYF	TGTGCCAGCAGTGATCCTCCGGGGTACGAGCAGTACTTC
TRBV5-4	many	.	TRBJ2-5	CASSQKEGRRQYF	TGTGCCAGCAGCCAAAAGGAGGGTCGGCGCCAGTACTTC
TRBV5-1	.	.	TRBJ1-2	CASSWSGSYGGYTF	TGCGCCAGCAGCTGGTCAGGAAGCTACGGTGGCTACACCTTC
TRBV6-5	medium-sized	TRBD1	TRBJ1-4	CASRGTGAGEKLFF	TGTGCCAGCAGAGGGACAGGGGCTGGTGAAAAACTGTTTTTT
TRBV27	medium-sized	.	TRBJ2-7	CASSPWTEAYEQYF	TGTGCCAGCAGTCCCTGGACAGAGGCCTACGAGCAGTACTTC
TRBV5-1	few	TRBD1	TRBJ2-7	CATSELTGNSYEQYF	TGCGCCACCAGCGAACTGACAGGGAACTCCTACGAGCAGTACTTC
TRBV28	.	TRBD1	TRBJ2-5	CASSFRGQGEEYF	TGTGCCAGCAGTTTCAGGGGGCAAGGGGAAGAGTACTTC
TRBV19	medium-sized	TRBD2	TRBJ2-1	CASSPASGGEAEQFF	TGTGCCAGTAGTCCCGCTAGCGGGGGGGAAGCTGAGCAGTTCTTC
TRBV12-3/TRBV12-4	many	.	TRBJ2-3	CASSFWGPVGDTQYF	TGTGCCAGCAGTTTCTGGGGTCCAGTGGGTGATACGCAGTATTTT
TRBV18	many	TRBD1	TRBJ2-1	CASSPPGTDYNEQFF	TGTGCCAGCTCACCCCCCGGGACAGACTACAATGAGCAGTTCTTC
TRBV12-3/TRBV12-4	few	TRBD1	TRBJ2-5	CASTTGGWWETQYF	TGTGCCAGCACCACAGGGGGGTGGTGGGAGACCCAGTACTTC
TRBV7-4	many	.	TRBJ1-1	CASSRRQTEAFF	TGTGCCAGCAGCCGGAGACAGACTGAAGCTTTCTTT
TRBV30	medium-sized	TRBD1	TRBJ1-2	CAWSVYRDSGYTF	TGTGCCTGGAGTGTATACAGGGACAGTGGCTACACCTTC